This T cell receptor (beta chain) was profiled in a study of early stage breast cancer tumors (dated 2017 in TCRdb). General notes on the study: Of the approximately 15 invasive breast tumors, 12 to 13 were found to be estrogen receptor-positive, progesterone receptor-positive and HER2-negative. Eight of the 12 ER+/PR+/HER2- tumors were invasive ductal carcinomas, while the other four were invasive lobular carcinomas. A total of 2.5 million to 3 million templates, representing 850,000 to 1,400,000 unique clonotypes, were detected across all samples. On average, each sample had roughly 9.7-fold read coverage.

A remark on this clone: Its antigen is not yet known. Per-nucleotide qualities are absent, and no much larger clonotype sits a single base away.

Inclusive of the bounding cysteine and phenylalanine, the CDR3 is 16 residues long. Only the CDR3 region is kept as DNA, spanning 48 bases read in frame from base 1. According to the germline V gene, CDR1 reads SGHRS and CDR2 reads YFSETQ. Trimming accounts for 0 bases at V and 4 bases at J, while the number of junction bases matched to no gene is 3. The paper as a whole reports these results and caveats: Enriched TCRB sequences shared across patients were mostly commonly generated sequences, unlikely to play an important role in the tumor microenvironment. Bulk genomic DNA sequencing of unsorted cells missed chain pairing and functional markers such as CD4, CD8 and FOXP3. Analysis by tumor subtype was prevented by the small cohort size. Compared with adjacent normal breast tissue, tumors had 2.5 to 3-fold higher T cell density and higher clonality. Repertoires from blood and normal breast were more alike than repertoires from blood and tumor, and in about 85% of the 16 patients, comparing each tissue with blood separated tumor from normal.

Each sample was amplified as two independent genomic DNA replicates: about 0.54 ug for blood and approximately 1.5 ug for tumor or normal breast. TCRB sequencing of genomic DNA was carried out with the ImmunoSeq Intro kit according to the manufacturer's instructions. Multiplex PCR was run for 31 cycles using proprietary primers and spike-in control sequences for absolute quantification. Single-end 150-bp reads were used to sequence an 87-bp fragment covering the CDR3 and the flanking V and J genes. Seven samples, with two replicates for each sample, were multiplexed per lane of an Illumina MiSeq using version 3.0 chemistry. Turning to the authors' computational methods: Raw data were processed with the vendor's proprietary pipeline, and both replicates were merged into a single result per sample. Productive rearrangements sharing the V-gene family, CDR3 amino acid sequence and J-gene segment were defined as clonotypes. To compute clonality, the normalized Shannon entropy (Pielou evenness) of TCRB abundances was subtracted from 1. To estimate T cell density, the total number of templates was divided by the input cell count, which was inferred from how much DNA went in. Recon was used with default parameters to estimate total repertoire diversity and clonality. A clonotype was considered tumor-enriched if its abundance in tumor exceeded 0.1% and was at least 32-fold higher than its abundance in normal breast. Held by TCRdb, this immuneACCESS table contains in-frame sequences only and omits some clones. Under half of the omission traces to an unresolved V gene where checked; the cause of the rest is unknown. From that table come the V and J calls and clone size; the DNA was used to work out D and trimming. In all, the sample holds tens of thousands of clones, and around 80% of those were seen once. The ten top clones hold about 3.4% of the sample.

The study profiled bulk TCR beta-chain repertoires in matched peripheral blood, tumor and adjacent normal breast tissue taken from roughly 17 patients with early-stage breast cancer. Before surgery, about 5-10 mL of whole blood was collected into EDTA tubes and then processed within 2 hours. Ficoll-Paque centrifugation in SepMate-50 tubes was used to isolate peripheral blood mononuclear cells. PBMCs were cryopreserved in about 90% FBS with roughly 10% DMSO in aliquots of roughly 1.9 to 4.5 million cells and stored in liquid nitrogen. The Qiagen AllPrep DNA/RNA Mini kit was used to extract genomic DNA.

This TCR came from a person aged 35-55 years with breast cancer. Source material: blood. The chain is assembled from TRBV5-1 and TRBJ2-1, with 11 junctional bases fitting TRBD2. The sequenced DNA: TGCGCCAGCAGCTTGGGGGGGACTAGCGGATACAATGAGCAGTTCTTC. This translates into CASSLGGTSGYNEQFF. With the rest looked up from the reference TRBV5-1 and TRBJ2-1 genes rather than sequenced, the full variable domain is KAGVTQTPRYLIKTRGQQVTLSCSPISGHRSVSWYQQTPGQGLQFLFEYFSETQRNKGNFPGRFSGRQFSNSRSEMNVSTLELGDSALYLCASSLGGTSGYNEQFFGPGTRLTVL.